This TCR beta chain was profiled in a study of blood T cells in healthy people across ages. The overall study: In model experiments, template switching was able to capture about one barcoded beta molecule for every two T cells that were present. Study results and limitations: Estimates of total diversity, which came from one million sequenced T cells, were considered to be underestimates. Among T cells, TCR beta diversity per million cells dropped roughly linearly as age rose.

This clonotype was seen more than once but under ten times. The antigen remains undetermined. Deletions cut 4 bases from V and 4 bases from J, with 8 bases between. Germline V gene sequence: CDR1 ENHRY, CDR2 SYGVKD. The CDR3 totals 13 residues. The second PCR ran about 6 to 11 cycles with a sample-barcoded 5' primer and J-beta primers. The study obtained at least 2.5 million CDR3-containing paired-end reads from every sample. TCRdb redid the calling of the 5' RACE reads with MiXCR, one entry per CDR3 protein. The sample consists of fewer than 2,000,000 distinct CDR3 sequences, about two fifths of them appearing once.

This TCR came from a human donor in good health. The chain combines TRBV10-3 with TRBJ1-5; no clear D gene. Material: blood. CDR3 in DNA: TGTGCCATCAGTGCCGGGGAGAATCAGCCCCAGCATTTT. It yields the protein CAISAGENQPQHF.